The entry that follows covers one TCR beta chain sequence. Its antigen is still unknown. No much larger clonotype is one base removed from it; base qualities were not supplied. The data are from a study of blood T cell repertoires in COVID-19 (TCRdb year 2020). Background on the whole study: Collaborator samples came from the United States, Italy and Spain and covered acute and convalescent phases of COVID-19. The prospective study material was composed of cDNA or gDNA derived from T cells, B-cell-depleted T cells, or PBMCs. Subjects who had been exposed to COVID-19, were actively infected with it, or had recovered from it provided the deeply sampled blood TCRbeta repertoires that made up the dataset. A freely available public database, intended as a resource for researchers studying the immune response to SARS-CoV-2, is where the repertoires were released. The samples were drawn from the first 160 participants of the ongoing ImmuneRACE study and from 950 to 1,500 subjects provided by 6 global collaborators. The sample metadata nearly always contained a de-identified subject ID, COVID-19 status, age in years and sex. Where available, HLA class I and class II types were taken from metadata supplied by the sample provider and were not determined by assay-based typing. Broader findings and caveats from the paper: How much clinical and demographic metadata was included differed by source and by participant, and the metadata was provided uncurated.

CDR1 is given as MNHEY and CDR2 as SVGEGT, both from the germline V gene. A distance of 12 bases separates the germline ends of V and J, which lose 7 bases and 2 bases respectively. From the cysteine through the phenylalanine, the CDR3 covers 14 amino acids. Only the CDR3 DNA is retained, 42 bases long and in frame from the first base. In the prospective study, participants were roughly 18 to 95 years old, resided in about two dozen geographic areas of the United States, and were enrolled through a virtual design. To assign participants to cohorts, the prospective study relied on clinical history that participants themselves reported in a screening survey and a study questionnaire. Exposed participants had been in contact with someone with a PCR-confirmed or clinician-diagnosed COVID-19 case within 2 weeks of study entry. In the prospective study, whole blood, serum and a nasopharyngeal or oropharyngeal swab were collected from each participant by mobile phlebotomists. Additional blood draws and questionnaires over an approximately 2-month period could optionally be provided by prospective study participants. Prospective study blood samples were shipped either frozen or at room temperature before DNA extraction.

TCRbeta CDR3 regions were amplified from genomic DNA by means of the immunoSEQ Assay, a bias-controlled multiplex PCR. The paper's processing steps were these. Nucleated cell counts per sample were estimated from amplification of reference gene primers within the assay. To quantify the absolute abundance of each unique TCRbeta CDR3 rearrangement, sequence reads were collapsed and filtered. For each sample, productive Simpson clonality was calculated as the square root of Simpson's diversity index over productive rearrangements. The immuneACCESS repertoire file appears here via TCRdb, limited to in-frame rearrangements. These files lack a portion of the clones; in checked studies, under half of the deficit traces to unresolved V genes, and the cause of the others is not known. V and J calls plus clone size are reproduced from that table; the DNA served to infer D and trimming. This sample has 150,000 to 200,000 clones in its table, and 75% to 90% of those were observed once. Around 5% of the sample rests with the top ten.

The sequenced material came from PBMCs or T cells enriched from blood (not recorded which). This sequence originates from a man between 70 and 80 years old who had been exposed to COVID-19. This chain joins TRBV6-2 or TRBV6-3 to TRBJ2-1; the D gene is perhaps TRBD1, on 6 matching bases. The DNA reads TGTGCCAGCACCCCCGGACAGACCTACAATGAGCAGTTCTTC. This is translated as CASTPGQTYNEQFF.